The 18 T cell receptor beta chains given below trace back to one sample, sequenced in a study of identical twins. TCRdb used MiXCR to reprocess the 5' RACE reads, holding one entry per CDR3 protein. The sample consists of roughly 700,000 distinct CDR3 sequences, 8.5% to 9.5% of them appearing once. Another study also made use of these data, one on yellow fever vaccine responses in identical twins.

Sequencing was carried out using PBMCs. These receptors originate from a young woman in good health.

The rearrangement uses TRBV2 and TRBJ1-1, with a tentative D call TRBD1 (5 bases). CDR1 and CDR2 from the germline V gene are SNHLY and FYNNEI. Deletions cut 1 base from V and 5 bases from J, with 11 bases between. This CDR3 region has 14 residues. The chain's CDR3 is CASSEVGVGTEAFF. As DNA, the CDR3 is TGTGCCAGCAGTGAAGTGGGGGTGGGGACTGAAGCTTTCTTT.

The rearrangement uses TRBV28 and TRBJ1-6; D remains ambiguous. Germline-derived CDR1 and CDR2 are MDHEN and SYDVKM. With 7 bases removed from V and 4 bases from J, the gap between germline ends came to 8 bases. The CDR3 spans 13 residues. The CDR3 loop reads CASKEGYNSPLHF. Written as DNA, the CDR3 is TGTGCCAGCAAGGAGGGATATAATTCACCCCTCCACTTT.

The chain is built from TRBV19 and TRBJ2-7; 8 nucleotides line up with TRBD1. Germline CDR1 and CDR2: LNHDA and SQIVND (reference sequence). This CDR3 has 15 amino acids. The J segment lost 3 bases and the V segment lost 1 base, leaving 5 bases of the junction unmatched. CDR3 amino acids: CASSIGTGSVYEQYF. The CDR3 nucleotides are TGTGCCAGTAGTATAGGGACAGGGTCAGTCTACGAGCAGTACTTC.

This clonotype was counted many times. This chain joins TRBV7-8 and TRBJ1-2; no firm D call. The CDR3 length is 15 residues. From germline, CDR1 is SGHVS and CDR2 FQNEAQ. V was clipped by 2 bases and J by 1 base, with 11 bases between them. The chain's CDR3 is CASSLRQDFNYGYTF. CDR3 nucleotide sequence: TGTGCCAGCAGCTTAAGGCAGGATTTTAACTATGGCTACACCTTC.

In its sample, this clonotype was seen many times. The chain is built from TRBV7-6 and TRBJ2-1; D is unresolved. Trimming took 5 bases from V and 6 from J, leaving 17 bases between them. This CDR3 comprises 15 residues. CDR1 SGHVS and CDR2 FNYEAQ come from the germline V gene. The CDR3 nucleotides read TGTGCCAGCAGCCATAAACTAAGGACCGTCAATGAGCAGTTCTTC. Encoded protein: CASSHKLRTVNEQFF.

J is TRBJ2-3 and V is TRBV10-3; D is perhaps TRBD1 (6 bases). Trimming removed 10 bases from V and 0 bases from J, with 8 bases in between. This CDR3 region has 12 residues. Per germline, CDR1 ENHRY and CDR2 SYGVKD. CDR3 residues: CATRGSTDTQYF. The CDR3 DNA reads TGTGCCACCAGGGGAAGCACAGATACGCAGTATTTT.

This clonotype has at least ten counts. The V gene is TRBV4-3, the J gene TRBJ2-7; a weak D match, TRBD2 (5 bases). CDR3 length equals 15 residues. V was pared by 0 bases and J by 3 bases, with 12 bases between. Germline CDR1 and CDR2: LGHNA and YSLEER. CDR3 DNA: TGCGCCAGCAGCCAAGATCCTAGCACAGACTACGAGCAGTACTTC. Translating gives CASSQDPSTDYEQYF.

This chain links TRBV6-2 or TRBV6-3 with TRBJ1-5; 9 positions agree with TRBD1. V trimming: 6 bases; J trimming: 7 bases; junction bases outside the gene matches: 7. Germline V gene data show CDR1 as MNHEY and CDR2 as SVGEGT. The CDR3 is 14 residues long. CDR3 coding DNA: TGTGCCAGCAGCAGGGACAGGGACGGGCAGCCCCAGCATTTT. Translation gives CASSRDRDGQPQHF.

The rearrangement uses TRBV2 and TRBJ2-7; TRBD2 aligns across 11 bases. V shed 11 bases and J 6 bases; nucleotides not matched to a gene: 12. The CDR3 spans 14 residues. Germline CDR1 is SNHLY and CDR2 is FYNNEI. CDR3 sequence reads: CAGQELAGVPEQYF. The CDR3 DNA reads as TGTGCCGGTCAAGAACTAGCGGGAGTACCCGAGCAGTACTTC.

The chain uses TRBV5-6 and TRBJ2-7; no definite D call. The CDR3 covers 11 residues. Trimming removed 4 bases at V and 5 bases at J, with 7 bases between. CDR1 SGHDT and CDR2 YYEEEE come from the germline V gene. The chain's CDR3 is CASSTRDEQYF. The CDR3 nucleotides are TGTGCCAGCAGCACCCGAGACGAGCAGTACTTC.

The rearrangement uses TRBV3-1 and TRBJ2-1; no definite D call. The CDR3 has 13 amino acids. V was clipped by 0 bases and J by 9 bases, with 9 bases between them. Germline CDR1 and CDR2: LGHDT and YNNKEL (reference sequence). The CDR3 DNA reads as TGTGCCAGCAGCCAAGAACGGCTCACTGAGCAGTTCTTC. This encodes CASSQERLTEQFF.

This sequence joins TRBV20-1 and TRBJ1-6; D is perhaps TRBD1 (5 bases). The CDR3 covers 14 residues. Looked up from germline, CDR1 is DFQATT and CDR2 is SNEGSKA (reference sequence). V gave up 5 bases and J gave up 10 bases, with 18 bases separating them. CDR3 DNA sequence: TGCAGTGCTCCCCCCGGGGCCGCCGGGTCACCCCTCCACTTT. Encoded protein: CSAPPGAAGSPLHF.

This clonotype was found a few times. The chain joins TRBV7-2 to TRBJ2-2; D ambiguous. V lost 5 bases and J 1 base, leaving 8 bases between the germline ends. The germline gives CDR1 SGHTA, CDR2 FQGNSA. This CDR3 comprises 14 residues. CDR3 residues: CASSRSRNTGELFF. In DNA form, the CDR3 reads TGTGCCAGCAGCCGCTCCCGGAACACCGGGGAGCTGTTTTTT.

At least ten counts were recorded for this clonotype. This sequence joins TRBV6-5 and TRBJ1-5, with D uncertain. Germline V lookup: CDR1 MNHEY, CDR2 SVGAGI. CDR3 length: 15 amino acids. V lost 0 bases, J lost 7 bases, and 13 bases lay in between. The CDR3 sequence is CASSYSIDPRQPQHF. The CDR3 region has the DNA TGTGCCAGCAGTTACTCGATTGACCCCAGGCAGCCCCAGCATTTT.

DNA for the CDR3: TGTGCCTGGAGTAGACTAGAAAGCACAGATACGCAGTATTTT. This encodes CAWSRLESTDTQYF. The J gene is TRBJ2-3, the V gene TRBV30; tentative D call: TRBD2 (6 bases). This CDR3 region has 14 residues. In germline, CDR1 is GTSNPN, CDR2 SVGIG (reference sequence). Trimming left V 2 bases short and J 0 bases short, with 9 bases between.

This clonotype was observed at least ten times. The V and J genes are TRBV29-1 and TRBJ2-7, with 9 bases identical to TRBD1. This CDR3 is built from 12 residues. J was trimmed by 3 bases and V by 6 bases; bases with no gene match: 3. Germline-derived CDR1 and CDR2 are SQVTM and ANQGSEA. CDR3 nucleotides: TGCAGCGTCGGACAGGGGCTCTACGAGCAGTACTTC. It yields the protein CSVGQGLYEQYF.

This clonotype was found many times. V and J are TRBV10-3 and TRBJ2-7; D possibly corresponds to TRBD2 (6 bases). The V gene lost 6 bases and the J gene lost 9 bases, with 27 bases spanning the gap. CDR1 ENHRY and CDR2 SYGVKD come from the germline V gene. The length of the CDR3 is 16 residues. The CDR3, as DNA: TGTGCCATCAGACTTAGGGACGGCATCTGTTTGGAGGGGCAGTACTTC. The encoded protein is CAIRLRDGICLEGQYF.

The V call is TRBV20-1, the J call TRBJ2-5; perhaps TRBD2 as D (6 bases). V lost 1 base and J 2 bases, leaving 26 bases between the germline ends. This CDR3 has 19 amino acids. Germline V CDR1 and CDR2: DFQATT, SNEGSKA (reference sequence). CDR3 region: CSARAWGGMGVNVQETQYF. CDR3 nucleotide sequence: TGCAGTGCTAGAGCCTGGGGCGGGATGGGAGTAAACGTACAAGAGACCCAGTACTTC.